The clone carrying this T cell receptor (beta chain) was seen at least ten times. Its specificity is unknown. Per the germline V gene, CDR1 is MNHEY and CDR2 is SMNVEV (reference sequence). The CDR3 runs to 14 residues. Trimming at V came to 5 bases and at J to 7 bases, leaving 5 bases not matched to a gene. Researchers took RNA transcripts and amplified TCR beta CDR3 regions from them. An opening RT-PCR round employed HTBI primers and preceded a second-round multiplex PCR. TCRdb reanalysed the multiplex PCR reads using MiXCR and keeps one entry per CDR3 protein. The sample lists about 400,000 distinct CDR3 sequences; 20% to 25% were seen once. The data derive from a study of Graves' ophthalmopathy and Graves' hyperthyroidism. Study background: Sampling took place at initial diagnosis, with peripheral blood obtained before any treatment. Study-level points and caveats: Most thyroid-expanded clonotypes exceeding 0.001 frequency were also found in blood.

Reliance was placed on clinical symptoms, serum thyroxine, TRAb, thyroid ultrasound and orbital computed tomography for diagnosis. Sampling about 9.7 ml of fresh peripheral blood provided the PBMCs. This chain uses TRBV27 with TRBJ2-2; 9 nucleotides agree with TRBD1. The clonotype originates from a woman aged 18-29 years with stable Graves' hyperthyroidism. Source material: peripheral blood. The CDR3 spells CASSTGQGIGELFF. The CDR3 DNA reads TGTGCCAGCAGTACGGGACAGGGCATCGGGGAGCTGTTTTTT.